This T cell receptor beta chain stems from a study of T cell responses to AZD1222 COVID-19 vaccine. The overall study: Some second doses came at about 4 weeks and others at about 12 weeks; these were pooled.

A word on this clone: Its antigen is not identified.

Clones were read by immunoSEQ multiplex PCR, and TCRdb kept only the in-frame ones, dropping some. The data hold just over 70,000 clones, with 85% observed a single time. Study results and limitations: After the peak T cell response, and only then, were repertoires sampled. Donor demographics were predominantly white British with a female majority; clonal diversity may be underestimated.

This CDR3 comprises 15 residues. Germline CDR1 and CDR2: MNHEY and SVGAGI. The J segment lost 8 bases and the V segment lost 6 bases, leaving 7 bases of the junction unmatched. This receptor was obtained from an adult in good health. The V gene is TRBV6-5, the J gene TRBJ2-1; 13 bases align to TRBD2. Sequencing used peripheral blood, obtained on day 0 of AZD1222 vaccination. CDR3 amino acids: CASSHTSGGADEQFF. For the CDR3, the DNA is TGTGCCAGCAGCCATACTAGCGGGGGGGCTGATGAGCAGTTCTTC.